This entry lists 11 T cell receptor beta chains sequenced from one sample in a study of T cells after yellow fever vaccination. TCRdb analysed the 5' RACE reads with MiXCR anew, one entry per CDR3 protein. Of some 300,000 distinct CDR3 sequences in the sample, 7% to 9% were seen once. Sequenced material: PBMCs, taken more than 40 days after the first yellow fever vaccination. These receptors came from a man between 18 and 35 years old who received the YFV17D yellow fever vaccine.

This rearrangement joins TRBV4-3 to TRBJ1-4, with D possibly matching TRBD1 (5 bases). The CDR3 spans 15 residues. Germline V gives CDR1 LGHNA, CDR2 YSLEER. V was cut by 1 base and J by 2 bases, with 8 bases left in between. The CDR3 protein is CASSQGWGTNEKLFF. CDR3 nucleotides: TGCGCCAGCAGCCAAGGGTGGGGGACTAATGAAAAACTGTTTTTT.

About this clonotype itself: A read error may explain this, as a much larger clone is one base away. The chain employs TRBV7-2 and TRBJ1-1; weak D call: TRBD1 (5 bases). Germline V CDR1 and CDR2: SGHTA, FQGNSA. The CDR3 loop spans 15 amino acids. DNA for the CDR3: TGTGCCAGCAGCTTAGCGCCCGGGAAGGACACTGAAGCTTGCTTT. Translating it yields CASSLAPGKDTEACF. Together with reference TRBV7-2 and TRBJ1-1, the CDR3 gives the full variable domain: GAGVSQSPSNKVTEKGKDVELRCDPISGHTALYWYRQSLGQGLEFLIYFQGNSAPDKSGLPSDRFSAERTGGSVSTLTIQRTQQEDSAVYLCASSLAPGKDTEACFGQGTRLTVV.

The chain combines TRBV7-2 with TRBJ1-5; 7 nucleotides line up with TRBD1. J was trimmed by 2 bases and V by 4 bases; bases with no gene match: 5. Germline lookup yields CDR1 SGHTA and CDR2 FQGNSA. CDR3 size: 15 residues. CDR3 nucleotide sequence: TGTGCCAGCAGCTGGCGACAGGGAGGCAATCAGCCCCAGCATTTT. It codes for CASSWRQGGNQPQHF.

The chain couples TRBV9 to TRBJ2-7; 10 nucleotides align to TRBD2. CDR1 and CDR2 from the germline V gene are SGDLS and YYNGEE. V lost 1 base and J lost 2; bases outside the gene matches: 3. The CDR3 is 15 amino acids. The CDR3, as DNA: TGTGCCAGCAGCGTAACGAGCGGGGGGGCCTACGAGCAGTACTTC. It encodes CASSVTSGGAYEQYF.

This clonotype turned up a few times. The genes are TRBV7-9 and TRBJ2-5; D is undetermined. Germline CDR1 reads SEHNR; CDR2 reads FQNEAQ (reference sequence). CDR3 size: 14 residues. V lost 5 bases and J 5 bases, leaving 15 bases between the germline ends. The CDR3 is CASSPPRPVETQYF. CDR3 in DNA: TGTGCCAGCAGCCCGCCTAGGCCCGTGGAGACCCAGTACTTC. The full variable domain, its missing parts supplied by reference TRBV7-9 and TRBJ2-5, is DTGVSQNPRHKITKRGQNVTFRCDPISEHNRLYWYRQTLGQGPEFLTYFQNEAQLEKSRLLSDRFSAERPKGSFSTLEIQRTEQGDSAMYLCASSPPRPVETQYFGPGTRLLVL.

This chain uses TRBV5-4 with TRBJ1-2; D is perhaps TRBD1 (5 bases). CDR1 is SGHNT and CDR2 is YYREEE in the germline V gene (reference sequence). V gave up 6 bases and J gave up 0 bases, with 12 bases separating them. This CDR3 is built from 14 residues. Written as DNA, the CDR3 is TGTGCCAGCACCGAGGGAGGGGCTAACTATGGCTACACCTTC. This translates into CASTEGGANYGYTF. Full variable domain (remainder filled in from reference TRBV5-4 and TRBJ1-2): ETGVTQSPTHLIKTRGQQVTLRCSSQSGHNTVSWYQQALGQGPQFIFQYYREEENGRGNFPPRFSGLQFPNYSSELNVNALELDDSALYLCASTEGGANYGYTFGSGTRLTVV.

This clonotype was found a few times. V is TRBV5-1 and J is TRBJ2-5, with D hard to call. This CDR3 spans 13 amino acids. CDR1 and CDR2 from the germline V gene are SGHRS and YFSETQ. Trimming took off 4 bases at V and 2 bases at J, with 9 bases between the two ends. The CDR3 is CASSRNWQETQYF. In DNA, the CDR3 is TGCGCCAGCAGCCGGAATTGGCAAGAGACCCAGTACTTC.

At least ten counts were recorded for this clonotype. The chain links TRBV5-1 to TRBJ2-1, with D possibly called TRBD1 or TRBD2 (5 bases each). V lost 3 bases and J lost 5, with 12 bases in between. The germline CDR1 and CDR2 sequences are SGHRS and YFSETQ. The CDR3 contains 14 residues. The CDR3 protein is CASSWAGRDNEQFF. As DNA, the CDR3 is TGCGCCAGCAGCTGGGCAGGGAGAGACAATGAGCAGTTCTTC.

The rearrangement joins TRBV14 to TRBJ1-4; 7 nucleotides match TRBD1. The ends lost 7 bases at V and 0 bases at J; junction bases unmatched: 14. The CDR3 extends over 18 amino acids. Germline values: CDR1 SGHDN, CDR2 FVKESK. CDR3: CASIAKGAPTTTNEKLFF. Written as DNA, the CDR3 is TGTGCCAGCATCGCTAAGGGGGCTCCTACCACAACTAATGAAAAACTGTTTTTT.

The rearrangement links TRBV28 to TRBJ2-7; unclear D gene. The germline V and J ends were trimmed by 4 bases and 3 bases, with 10 bases remaining between them. The CDR3 consists of 13 residues. CDR1 and CDR2 from the germline V gene are MDHEN and SYDVKM. The CDR3 DNA reads TGTGCCAGCAGTTGGGCAGGCCTCTACGAGCAGTACTTC. Its translation: CASSWAGLYEQYF.

Only a few counts were recorded for this clonotype. The chain joins TRBV6-2 or TRBV6-3 to TRBJ2-1; 11 nucleotides match TRBD2. J gave up 2 bases and V 10 bases, and 1 base lay outside the gene matches. The CDR3 has 13 amino acids. CDR1 MNHEY and CDR2 SVGEGT come from the germline V gene. The CDR3 coding sequence is TGTGCCATAGCGGGGGGGCCCTACAATGAGCAGTTCTTC. Protein: CAIAGGPYNEQFF.